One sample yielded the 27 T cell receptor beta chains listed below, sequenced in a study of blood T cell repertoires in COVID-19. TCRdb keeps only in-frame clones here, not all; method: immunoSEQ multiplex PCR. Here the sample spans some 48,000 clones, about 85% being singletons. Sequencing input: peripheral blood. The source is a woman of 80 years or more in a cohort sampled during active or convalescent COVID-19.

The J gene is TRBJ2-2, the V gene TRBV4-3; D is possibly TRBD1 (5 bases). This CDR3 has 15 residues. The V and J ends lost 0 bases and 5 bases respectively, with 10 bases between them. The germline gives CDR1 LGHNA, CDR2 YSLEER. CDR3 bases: TGCGCCAGCAGCCAAGATGCAGGGTTTACCGGGGAGCTGTTTTTT. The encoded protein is CASSQDAGFTGELFF.

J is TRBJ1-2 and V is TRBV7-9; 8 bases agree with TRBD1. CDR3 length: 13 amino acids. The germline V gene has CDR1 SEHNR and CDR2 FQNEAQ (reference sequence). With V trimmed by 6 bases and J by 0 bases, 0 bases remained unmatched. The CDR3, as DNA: TGTGCCAGCAGGACAGGGGCTAACTATGGCTACACCTTC. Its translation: CASRTGANYGYTF.

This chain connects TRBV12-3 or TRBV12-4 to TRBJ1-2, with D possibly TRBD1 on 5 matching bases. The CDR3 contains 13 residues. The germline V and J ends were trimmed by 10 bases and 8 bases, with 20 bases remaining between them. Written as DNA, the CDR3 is TGTGCCACTTTCCCCCGGGGGGTAGGCGGCTACACCTTC. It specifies CATFPRGVGGYTF.

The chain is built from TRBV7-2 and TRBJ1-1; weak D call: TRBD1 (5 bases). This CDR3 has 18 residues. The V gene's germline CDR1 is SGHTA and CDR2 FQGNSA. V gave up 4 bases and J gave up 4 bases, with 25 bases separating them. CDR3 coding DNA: TGTGCCAGCAGCTCTAACCCAGGAGGTTTCGGGGGTGGCACTGAAGCTTTCTTT. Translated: CASSSNPGGFGGGTEAFF.

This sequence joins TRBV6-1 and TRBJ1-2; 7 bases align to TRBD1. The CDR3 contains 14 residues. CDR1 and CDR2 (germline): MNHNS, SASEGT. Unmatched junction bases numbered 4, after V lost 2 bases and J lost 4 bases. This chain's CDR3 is CASSELAGGYGYTF. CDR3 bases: TGTGCCAGCAGTGAACTGGCAGGGGGCTATGGCTACACCTTC.

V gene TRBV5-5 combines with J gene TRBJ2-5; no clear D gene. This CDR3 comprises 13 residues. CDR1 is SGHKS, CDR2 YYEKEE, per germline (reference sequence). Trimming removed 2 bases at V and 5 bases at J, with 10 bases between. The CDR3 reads CASSFDSRETQYF. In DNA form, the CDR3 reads TGTGCCAGCAGCTTCGACTCTCGGGAGACCCAGTACTTC.

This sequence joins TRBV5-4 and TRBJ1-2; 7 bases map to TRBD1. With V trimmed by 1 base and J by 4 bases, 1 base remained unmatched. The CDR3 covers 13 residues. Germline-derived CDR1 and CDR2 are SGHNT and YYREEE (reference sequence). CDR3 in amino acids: CASSLSGGYGYTF. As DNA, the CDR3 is TGTGCCAGCAGCTTGTCAGGGGGCTATGGCTACACCTTC.

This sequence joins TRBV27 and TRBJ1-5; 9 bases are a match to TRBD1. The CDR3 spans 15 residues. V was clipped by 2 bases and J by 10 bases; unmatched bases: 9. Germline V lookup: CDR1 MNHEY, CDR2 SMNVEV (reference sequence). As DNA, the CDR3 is TGTGCCAGCAGTTTAGGGGACAGGGAGGGGCAACCCCAGCATTTT. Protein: CASSLGDREGQPQHF.

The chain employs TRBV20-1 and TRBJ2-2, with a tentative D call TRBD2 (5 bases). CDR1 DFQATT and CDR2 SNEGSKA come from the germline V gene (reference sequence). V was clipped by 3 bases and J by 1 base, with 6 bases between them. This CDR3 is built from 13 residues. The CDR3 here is CSASRGNTGELFF. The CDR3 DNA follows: TGCAGTGCTAGTCGGGGGAACACCGGGGAGCTGTTTTTT.

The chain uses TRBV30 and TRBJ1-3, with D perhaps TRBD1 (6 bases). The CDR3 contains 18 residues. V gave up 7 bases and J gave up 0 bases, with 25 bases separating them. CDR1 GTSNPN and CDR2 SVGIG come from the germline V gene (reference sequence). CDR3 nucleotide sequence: TGTGCCTACCGAACGCCTCCCAGGGACATTTACTCTGGAAACACCATATATTTT. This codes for CAYRTPPRDIYSGNTIYF.

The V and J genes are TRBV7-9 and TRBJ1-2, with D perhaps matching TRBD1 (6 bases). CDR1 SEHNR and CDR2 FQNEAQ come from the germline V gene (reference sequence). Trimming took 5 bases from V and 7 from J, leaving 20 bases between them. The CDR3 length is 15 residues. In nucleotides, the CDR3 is TGTGCCAGCAGCCAGGGACGGATGGGGGCCAGTGGCTACACCTTC. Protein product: CASSQGRMGASGYTF.

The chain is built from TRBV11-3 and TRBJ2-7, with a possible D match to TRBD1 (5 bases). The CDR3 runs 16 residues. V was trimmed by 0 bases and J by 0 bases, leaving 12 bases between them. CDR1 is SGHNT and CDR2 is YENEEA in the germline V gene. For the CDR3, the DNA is TGTGCCAGCAGCTTAGAAGGGGTCGTTCCCTCCTACGAGCAGTACTTC. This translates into CASSLEGVVPSYEQYF.

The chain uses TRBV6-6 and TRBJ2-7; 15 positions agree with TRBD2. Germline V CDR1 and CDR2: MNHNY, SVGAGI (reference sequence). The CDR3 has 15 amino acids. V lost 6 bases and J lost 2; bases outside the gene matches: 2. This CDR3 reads CASRGTSGRTYEQYF. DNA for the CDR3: TGTGCCAGCAGAGGGACTAGCGGGAGGACCTACGAGCAGTACTTC.

The CDR3 DNA reads TGTGCCAGCAGGATGGGGGGGGGCTCCTACAATGAGCAGTTCTTC. It codes for CASRMGGGSYNEQFF. The V and J genes are TRBV6-5 and TRBJ2-1, with 7 positions matching TRBD2. Germline V gives CDR1 MNHEY, CDR2 SVGAGI. With V trimmed by 6 bases and J by 0 bases, 5 bases remained unmatched. The CDR3 contains 15 residues.

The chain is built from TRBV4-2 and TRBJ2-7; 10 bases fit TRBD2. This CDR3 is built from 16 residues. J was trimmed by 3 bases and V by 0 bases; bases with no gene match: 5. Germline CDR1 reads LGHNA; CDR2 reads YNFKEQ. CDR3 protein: CASSQDWASGSYEQYF. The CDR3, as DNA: TGTGCCAGCAGCCAAGATTGGGCTAGCGGGAGCTACGAGCAGTACTTC.

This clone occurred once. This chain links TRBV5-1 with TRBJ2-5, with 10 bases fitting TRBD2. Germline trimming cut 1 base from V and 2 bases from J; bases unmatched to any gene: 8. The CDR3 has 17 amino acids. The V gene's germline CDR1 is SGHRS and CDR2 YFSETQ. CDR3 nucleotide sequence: TGCGCCAGCAGCTTGTCGAGCGGGGGGGTTCGACAAGAGACCCAGTACTTC. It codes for CASSLSSGGVRQETQYF. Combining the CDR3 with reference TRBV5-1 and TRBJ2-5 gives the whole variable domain KAGVTQTPRYLIKTRGQQVTLSCSPISGHRSVSWYQQTPGQGLQFLFEYFSETQRNKGNFPGRFSGRQFSNSRSEMNVSTLELGDSALYLCASSLSSGGVRQETQYFGPGTRLLVL.

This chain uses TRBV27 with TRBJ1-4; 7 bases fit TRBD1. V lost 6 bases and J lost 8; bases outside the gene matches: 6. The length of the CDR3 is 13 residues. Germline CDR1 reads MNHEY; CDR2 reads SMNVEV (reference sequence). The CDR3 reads CASRNRGEEKLFF. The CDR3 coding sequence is TGTGCCAGCAGAAACAGGGGCGAAGAAAAACTGTTTTTT.

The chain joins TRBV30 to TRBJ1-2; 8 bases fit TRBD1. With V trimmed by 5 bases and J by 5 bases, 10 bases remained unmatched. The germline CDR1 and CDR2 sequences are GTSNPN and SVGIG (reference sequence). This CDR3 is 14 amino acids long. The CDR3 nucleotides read TGTGCCTGGGGACAGGGACTAACCCTTTATGGCTACACCTTC. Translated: CAWGQGLTLYGYTF.

In DNA form, the CDR3 reads TGTGCCTGGAGCGGGAGCCTATACGAGCAGTACTTC. Translation gives CAWSGSLYEQYF. The V gene is TRBV30, the J gene TRBJ2-7; D is possibly TRBD2 (6 bases). The CDR3 has 12 residues. The germline V gene encodes CDR1 GTSNPN and CDR2 SVGIG (reference sequence). Between the trimmed V and J ends, which lost 3 bases and 4 bases, there was a span of 10 bases.

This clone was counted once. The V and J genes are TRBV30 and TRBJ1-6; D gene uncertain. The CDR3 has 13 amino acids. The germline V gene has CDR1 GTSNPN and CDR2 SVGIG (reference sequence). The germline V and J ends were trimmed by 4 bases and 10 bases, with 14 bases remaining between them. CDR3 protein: CAWTALGGSPLHF. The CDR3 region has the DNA TGTGCCTGGACGGCTTTGGGAGGGTCACCCCTCCACTTT.

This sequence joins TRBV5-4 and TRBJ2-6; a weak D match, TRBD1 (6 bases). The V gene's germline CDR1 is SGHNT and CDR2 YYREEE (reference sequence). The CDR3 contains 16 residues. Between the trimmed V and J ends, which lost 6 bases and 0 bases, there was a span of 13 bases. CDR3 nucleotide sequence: TGTGCCAGCATGAGACAGGATCACTCTGGGGCCAACGTCCTGACTTTC. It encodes CASMRQDHSGANVLTF.

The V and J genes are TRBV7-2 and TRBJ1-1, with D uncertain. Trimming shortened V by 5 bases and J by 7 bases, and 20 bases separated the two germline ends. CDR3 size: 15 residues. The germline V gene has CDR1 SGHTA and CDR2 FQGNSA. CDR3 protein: CASSPALGAAGEAFF. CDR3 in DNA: TGTGCCAGCAGCCCCGCGCTGGGAGCGGCCGGTGAAGCTTTCTTT.

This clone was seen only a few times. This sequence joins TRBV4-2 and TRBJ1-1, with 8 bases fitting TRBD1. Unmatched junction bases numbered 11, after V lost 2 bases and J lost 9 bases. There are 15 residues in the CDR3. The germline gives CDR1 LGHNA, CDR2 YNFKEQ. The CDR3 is CASSQPTQGATQAFF. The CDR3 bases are TGTGCCAGCAGCCAACCGACCCAGGGGGCGACTCAAGCTTTCTTT.

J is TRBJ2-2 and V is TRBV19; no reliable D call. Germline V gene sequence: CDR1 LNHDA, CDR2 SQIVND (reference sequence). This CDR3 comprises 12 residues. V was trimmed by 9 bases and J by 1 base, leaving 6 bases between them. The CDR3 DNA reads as TGTGCCAGCCGACAGAACACCGGGGAGCTGTTTTTT. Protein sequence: CASRQNTGELFF.

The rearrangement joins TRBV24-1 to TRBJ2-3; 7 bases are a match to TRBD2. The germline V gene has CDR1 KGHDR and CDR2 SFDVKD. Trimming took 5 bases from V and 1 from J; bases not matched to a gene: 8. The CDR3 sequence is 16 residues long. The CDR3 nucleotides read TGTGCCACCAGTGCTGTCCGGGGGGACGGCACAGATACGCAGTATTTT. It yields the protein CATSAVRGDGTDTQYF.

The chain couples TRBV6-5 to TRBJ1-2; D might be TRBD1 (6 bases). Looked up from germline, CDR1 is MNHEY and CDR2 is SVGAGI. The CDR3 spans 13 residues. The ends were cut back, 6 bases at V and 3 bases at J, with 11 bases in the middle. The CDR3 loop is CASRGQSHYGYTF. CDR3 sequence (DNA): TGTGCCAGCAGAGGACAGTCCCACTATGGCTACACCTTC.

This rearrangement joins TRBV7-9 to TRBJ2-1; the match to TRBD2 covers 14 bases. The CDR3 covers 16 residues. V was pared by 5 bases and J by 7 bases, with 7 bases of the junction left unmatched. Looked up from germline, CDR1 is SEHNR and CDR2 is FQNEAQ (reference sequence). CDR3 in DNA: TGTGCCAGCAGCCGCCGCGGACTAGCGGGAGGAAATGAGCAGTTCTTC. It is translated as CASSRRGLAGGNEQFF.